This entry is about one TCR beta chain. These data belong to a study of blood T cell repertoires in COVID-19. Study-wide background: The samples span acute and convalescent COVID-19 from the United States, Italy and Spain. Sample material is recorded as cDNA or gDNA derived from T cells, B-cell-depleted T cells, or PBMCs.

The protocol was immunoSEQ multiplex PCR, while the TCRdb copy is restricted to in-frame clones and leaves out a portion. The table shows about 40,000 clones, with 81% occurring only once. CDR3 size: 20 residues. The clonotype originates from a man of 80 years or more with active or convalescent COVID-19. The chain is built from TRBV21-1 and TRBJ2-2; TRBD2 reflects the table's D call only, with no check against the DNA. TRBV21-1 is a pseudogene locus. The sequencing sample was made of peripheral blood. The CDR3 DNA is TGTGCCAGCAGCAAGGGACTAGCGGGAGAAATCCTGGACCCGGGCAGGGAGCTGTTTTTT. Translated: CASSKGLAGEILDPGRELFF.